This TCR beta chain was captured in a study of blood T cells in healthy people across ages (dated by TCRdb to about 2015). A note on the overall study: In model experiments, template switching captured about one uniquely barcoded TCR beta cDNA molecule for every two T cells. To track age-related changes in TCR beta repertoire diversity, the study relied on deep sequencing normalized with unique cDNA molecular identifiers. The donors were split into four age groups: young (average around 16 years), middle-aged (nearly 40), aged (approximately 60) and long-lived (approximately 80). To avoid experimental bias, donors of different ages were spread randomly across the sequencing lanes. The study analyzed two additional independent replicas of 1 million unique cDNA reads from the same blood draw for two donors, one aged 18 to 30 and one aged 80 or older.

A note on this clonotype: Its antigen target is currently unknown. Within one base of it there is no much larger clone, and no base qualities were kept.

The roughly 39 donors, aged 6 to 90 years, were systemically healthy Caucasian individuals from Russia. About 10 milliliters of peripheral blood were collected from each donor into EDTA-treated Vacutainer tubes. PBMCs were isolated by Ficoll-Paque density-gradient centrifugation, with at least 6 million obtained per sample. Trizol reagent was used to extract total RNA from PBMCs, with at least 5.5 micrograms per sample. Naive CD45RAhigh/CD27high T cell percentages were measured by flow cytometry on a PBMC aliquot from every donor. The germline V gene (reference sequence) supplies CDR1 SGHKS and CDR2 YYEKEE. Taken from cysteine to phenylalanine, the CDR3 has 14 residues. CDR3 DNA is the only sequence kept; it has 42 bases, read in frame from the first base. General conclusions and limits of the study: Donor CMV infection status was unknown, potentially confounding age-related changes in expanded clonotypes. Compared with the aged group, more naive CD4+ T cells, fewer expanded clones and increased TCR diversity were shown by the long-lived group, suggesting age selection. A strong correlation was found between observed TCR beta diversity and the percentage of naive T cells measured by flow cytometry. Since profiling was done on bulk unsorted PBMCs, naive and antigen-experienced compartments could not be conclusively compared. Estimates of total diversity based on one million sequenced T cells were regarded as lower bounds and as underestimates. Observed TCR beta diversity per million T cells fell roughly linearly with age, and a significant reduction was already apparent by age about 36.

Library construction relied on 5' RACE. Sequencer: Illumina HiSeq 2500. A second PCR of roughly 7 to 11 cycles was performed with a sample-barcoded 5' primer and a J-beta primer mix. A unique molecular identifier was introduced onto each TCR beta cDNA molecule by a template-switch 5' adaptor carrying 12 random nucleotides. Each sample yielded at least 3 million CDR3-containing paired-end reads. All of the RNA was converted into first-strand cDNA using the Mint cDNA synthesis kit, with a TRBC-specific oligonucleotide serving as the primer. After uracil-DNA glycosylase treatment, a first 18-cycle PCR used universal primers M1SS and BC2_uni_R on all cDNA. Concerning the study's data processing: For normalization, 1 million high-quality reads, each with a distinct molecular identifier, were randomly selected from each sample. Reads sharing molecular identifiers were discarded rather than binned into consensus sequences. MiTCR, set to a Q25 quality threshold and the strictest error-elimination algorithm, was used for CDR3 identification, clonotype clustering and error correction. A nonparametric unseen species model with Euler transformation was used to estimate a lower bound on total TCR beta diversity. The public reads were reanalyzed by TCRdb: fastp trimming at Q25, MiXCR alignment, in-frame beta chains only. CDR3 protein sequences are deduplicated, and each keeps its most common genes and DNA. These V and J calls derive from TCRdb rather than the authors' analysis. The sample yields 730,000 or so distinct CDR3 sequences; roughly 43% were counted once. Of the sample, 20% to 25% falls within the top ten clones.

Sequencing input: blood. The sequence derives from an older woman in good health. The rearrangement combines TRBV5-5 with TRBJ2-5, and the D gene may be TRBD1, 6 bases matching. With the DNA end fitting TRBJ2-7 better, the J assignment may be wrong. In nucleotide form, the sequence is TGTGCCAGCAGCTTATTGGGGGCGCATCACGAGCAGTACTTC. This sequence encodes CASSLLGAHHEQYF.